This T cell receptor beta chain was captured in a study of siplizumab effects on memory and regulatory T cells. Germline CDR1 reads SGHDN; CDR2 reads FVKESK. Deletions cut 4 bases from V and 15 bases from J, with 19 bases between. The CDR3 has 13 residues. Using immunoSEQ multiplex PCR, the repertoire was profiled, and TCRdb retains in-frame clones only, with some absent. Found here are 62,000 or so clones, over 80% of them singletons; the top ten hold roughly 3.8%. The V and J genes are TRBV14 and TRBJ2-1; D remains ambiguous. Specimen: memory CD4+ T cells sorted from blood. This sequence was found in a human donor in good health. CDR3 protein: CASSPPAPSTLFF. CDR3 in DNA: TGTGCCAGCAGCCCCCCCGCCCCTTCCACCCTGTTCTTC.